This T cell receptor beta chain was sequenced for a study of OX40 agonist ivuxolimab in advanced cancers. Whole-study results and caveats: Within 6 weeks, CD4+ and CD8+ blood T cells expanded clonally at 0.1 to 3.0 mg/kg.

The germline CDR1 and CDR2 sequences are SEHNR and FQNEAQ (reference sequence). V was pared by 1 base and J by 3 bases, with 19 bases between. This CDR3 contains 17 residues. Blood got drawn at baseline, again on cycle 4 day 1, and then on cycle 7 day 1. About this clone: The antigen remains undetermined.

Some clones are missing from TCRdb's copy, which holds only in-frame ones; the method was immunoSEQ multiplex PCR. This table has tens of thousands of clones, approximately 83% appearing once. The receptor was isolated from an adult with an advanced solid tumor such as melanoma, head and neck, liver or kidney cancer. Specimen: CD4+ or CD8+ T cells sorted from blood, collected in a trial of the OX40 agonist ivuxolimab. V usage is TRBV7-9 and J usage is TRBJ2-7; D possibly corresponds to TRBD1 (5 bases). The CDR3 bases are TGTGCCAGCAGCTTAGTAAAGTCTCTGCAGGGCTACTACGAGCAGTACTTC. It translates to CASSLVKSLQGYYEQYF.